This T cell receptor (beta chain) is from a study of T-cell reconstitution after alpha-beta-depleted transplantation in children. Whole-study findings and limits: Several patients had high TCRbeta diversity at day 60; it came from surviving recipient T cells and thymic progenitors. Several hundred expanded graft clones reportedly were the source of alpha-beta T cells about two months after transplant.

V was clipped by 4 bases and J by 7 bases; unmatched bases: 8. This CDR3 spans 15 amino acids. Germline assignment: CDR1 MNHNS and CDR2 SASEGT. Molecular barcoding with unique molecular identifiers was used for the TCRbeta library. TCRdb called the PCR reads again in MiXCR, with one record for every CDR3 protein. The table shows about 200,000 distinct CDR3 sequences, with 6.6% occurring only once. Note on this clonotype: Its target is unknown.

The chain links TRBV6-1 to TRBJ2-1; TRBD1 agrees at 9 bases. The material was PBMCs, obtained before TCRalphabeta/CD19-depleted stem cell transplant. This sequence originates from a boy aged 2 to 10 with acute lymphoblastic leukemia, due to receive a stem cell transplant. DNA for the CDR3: TGTGCCAGCAGTGCCTATCTGACAGGGGGTAATGAGCAGTTCTTC. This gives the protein CASSAYLTGGNEQFF.